The 5 T cell receptor beta chains below come from one sample, sequenced in a study of naive and memory T cell subsets. Whole blood, 2 to 2.5 ml, came from adult healthy volunteers. Blood and skin TCR RNA was reverse transcribed with alpha and beta constant primers. Each CDR3 protein is one row after TCRdb ran MiXCR on the 5' RACE reads. The sample comprises 20,000 to 25,000 distinct CDR3 sequences, 4.2% of which are singletons, and 7.8% rests with the top ten. These receptors all come from a male donor in good health.

The chain has TRBV19 and TRBJ1-5; 11 nucleotides align to TRBD1. Germline assignment: CDR1 LNHDA and CDR2 SQIVND (reference sequence). This CDR3 is 17 amino acids long. With V trimmed by 3 bases and J by 7 bases, 11 bases remained unmatched. The chain's CDR3 is CASSISDRGLRRQPQHF. CDR3 sequence (DNA): TGTGCCAGTAGTATTTCGGACAGGGGGCTGAGAAGGCAGCCCCAGCATTTT.

There are many counts of this clonotype. In DNA form, the CDR3 reads TGTGCCAGCAGTGGCTATAATTCACCCCTCCACTTT. The encoded protein is CASSGYNSPLHF. The genes are TRBV5-5 and TRBJ1-6; D unclear. V lost 5 bases and J lost 3, with 3 bases in between. The CDR3 has 12 residues. Germline assignment: CDR1 SGHKS and CDR2 YYEKEE (reference sequence).

This clonotype has at least ten counts. The chain has TRBV5-1 and TRBJ1-1; TRBD1 is a possible D gene (5 bases). With 1 base removed from V and 4 bases from J, the gap between germline ends came to 14 bases. Per germline, CDR1 SGHRS and CDR2 YFSETQ. CDR3 size: 15 residues. The CDR3 DNA reads TGCGCCAGCAGCTTGTTTATCCAGGGCCGCACTGAAGCTTTCTTT. Its translation: CASSLFIQGRTEAFF. The entire variable domain, with the rest obtained from reference TRBV5-1 and TRBJ1-1, is as follows: KAGVTQTPRYLIKTRGQQVTLSCSPISGHRSVSWYQQTPGQGLQFLFEYFSETQRNKGNFPGRFSGRQFSNSRSEMNVSTLELGDSALYLCASSLFIQGRTEAFFGQGTRLTVV.

The sample holds a few counts of this clonotype. This sequence joins TRBV19 and TRBJ2-3; the match to TRBD1 covers 10 bases. Germline V CDR1 and CDR2: LNHDA, SQIVND (reference sequence). CDR3 size: 17 residues. Trimming at V came to 5 bases and at J to 1 base, leaving 9 bases not matched to a gene. Written as DNA, the CDR3 is TGTGCCAGTAGTGCCCCTCGACAGGGGGCTGGCACAGATACGCAGTATTTT. This codes for CASSAPRQGAGTDTQYF.

This clonotype has more than one count but fewer than ten. A clone one base away is much larger, so this may be a read error. The chain combines TRBV6-5 with TRBJ1-6, with D unclear. The CDR3 is 16 amino acids. Germline lookup yields CDR1 MNHEY and CDR2 SVGAGI. The CDR3 region is CASSFGQTRYNSPLNF. CDR3 DNA: TGTGCCAGCAGTTTCGGGCAGACAAGATATAATTCACCCCTCAACTTT.